This T cell receptor (beta chain) derives from a study of HIV-infected patients and healthy controls. Study-wide points: MAIT alpha-chain CDR3s were frequent in healthy controls, depleted in HIV+. HIV-infected patients and controls differed significantly in mean usage of eight alpha and eight beta V genes. Untreated HIV+ repertoires had roughly threefold fewer distinct CDR3s and lower Shannon diversity than healthy controls.

Alpha and beta constant-region primers primed reverse transcription of around 500 ng RNA. Separate chain-specific third strand synthesis with multiplexing indices produced the alpha and beta libraries. The cDNA received a 5' RACE adapter containing a random hexamer plus an SP2 sequencing primer site. Each CDR3 protein is one row after TCRdb ran MiXCR on the 5' RACE reads. Altogether around 5,300 distinct CDR3 sequences are present, roughly 25% being singletons, with the ten largest covering under 25%. The repertoire came from unfractionated whole blood and reflected all unsorted peripheral T cells. This clonotype is deemed medium-sized (0.01 to 0.1%). What it binds is not known. This specimen was blood, taken before antiretroviral therapy. This sequence originates from an adult with HIV infection.

The CDR3 region has the DNA TGTGCCAGCAGCTTGAACAGATACAATGAGCAGTTCTTC. This translates into CASSLNRYNEQFF. The chain uses TRBV5-6 and TRBJ2-1; D call uncertain. The CDR3 is 13 residues long. The germline V gene encodes CDR1 SGHDT and CDR2 YYEEEE. Trimming cost V 1 base and J 4 bases, with 6 bases left between them.